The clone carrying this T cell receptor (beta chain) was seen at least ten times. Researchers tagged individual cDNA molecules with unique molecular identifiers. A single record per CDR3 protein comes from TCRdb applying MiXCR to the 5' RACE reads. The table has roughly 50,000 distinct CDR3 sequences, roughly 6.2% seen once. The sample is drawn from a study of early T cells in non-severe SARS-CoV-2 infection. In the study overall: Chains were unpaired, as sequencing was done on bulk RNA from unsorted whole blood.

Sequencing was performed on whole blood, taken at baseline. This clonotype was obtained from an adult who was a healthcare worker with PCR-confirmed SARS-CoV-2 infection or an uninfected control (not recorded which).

DNA of the CDR3: TGCAGCGTGACAGGTTACGGAAACACCGGGGAGCTGTTTTTT. Translation: CSVTGYGNTGELFF. The chain recombines TRBV29-1 with TRBJ2-2, with D maybe TRBD1 (6 bases). V lost 6 bases and J 2 bases, leaving 13 bases between the germline ends. The CDR3 spans 14 residues. Germline CDR1 reads SQVTM; CDR2 reads ANQGSEA.